Listed here are 19 T cell receptor beta chains from one sample, sequenced in a study of beta chain features in type 1 diabetes listed by TCRdb under 2018. Points the paper makes about the study in general: In all four CD4+ subsets, TCRB CDR3 length was moderately but significantly shorter in type 1 diabetes patients.

Library prep was done by the immunoSEQ multiplex PCR assay. All of the isolated RNA was reverse transcribed with the High Capacity cDNA Reverse Transcription Kit, so expressed TCRB transcripts were sequenced. This is the immuneACCESS table as TCRdb keeps it, with only in-frame sequences that have V and J called. A part of the clones is gone; compared with another copy, unresolved V genes explain less than half, and the rest is unexplained. For this sample the table gives approximately 150,000 clones, of which 10% to 15% were detected only once. Of the sample, around 1.2% is held by the ten largest clones. No antigen has been assigned to these receptors. The sample taken for sequencing was central memory CD4+ T cells from blood. The receptors were gathered from a man aged 18 to 30 with type 1 diabetes.

This clone appeared many times. This chain connects TRBV30 to TRBJ1-6, with 7 bases aligning to TRBD1. The V and J ends lost 0 bases and 7 bases, in that order; junction bases with no gene match: 9. Germline CDR1 reads GTSNPN; CDR2 reads SVGIG (reference sequence). The CDR3 sequence is 16 residues long. CDR3 amino acids: CAWSVGSTGLNSPLHF. DNA for the CDR3: TGTGCCTGGAGTGTTGGGTCGACAGGGCTCAATTCACCCCTCCACTTT.

The chain carries TRBV5-6 and TRBJ1-4; D not resolved. This CDR3 spans 17 amino acids. V was shortened by 3 bases and J by 8 bases, with 23 bases between the two germline ends. The germline CDR1 and CDR2 sequences are SGHDT and YYEEEE. The CDR3 DNA sequence: TGTGCCAGCAGCTCCCTCCGGGTGGACGCGGCGGGGGAAAAACTGTTTTTT. Its protein product is CASSSLRVDAAGEKLFF.

This clone has at least ten counts. The germline gene is not matched at one end of the junction; a read error may be the cause. This chain links TRBV7-7 with TRBJ2-1; 7 positions agree with TRBD2. Looked up from germline, CDR1 is SSHAT and CDR2 is FNYEAQ (reference sequence). The CDR3 sequence is 16 residues long. The CDR3 region is CASSSHPGLPTNEQFF. The CDR3 DNA reads as TGTGCTAGCAGCTCGCATCCGGGACTACCGACCAATGAGCAGTTCTTC.

This chain joins TRBV6-5 and TRBJ2-7, with 11 positions matching TRBD1. V gave up 5 bases and J gave up 3 bases; unmatched junction bases: 6. The CDR3 totals 15 residues. Per germline, CDR1 MNHEY and CDR2 SVGAGI. The CDR3: CASSRTGGADYEQYF. As DNA, the CDR3 is TGTGCCAGCAGTCGGACAGGGGGCGCTGACTACGAGCAGTACTTC.

This clone is classed as medium-sized (0.01 to 0.1%). The chain is built from TRBV28 and TRBJ1-3; D is unresolved. This CDR3 is built from 15 residues. CDR1 MDHEN and CDR2 SYDVKM come from the germline V gene. The V gene lost 5 bases and the J gene lost 4 bases, with 15 bases spanning the gap. CDR3 residues: CASSQRRILGNTIYF. CDR3 DNA: TGTGCCAGCAGTCAAAGGCGAATTCTGGGAAACACCATATATTTT.

This clone was seen many times. Other DNA sequences of this sample code for an identical CDR3. The V and J genes are TRBV28 and TRBJ1-4; D may be TRBD1 (5 bases). The CDR3 length is 13 residues. V shed 6 bases and J shed 1 base, with 6 bases lying between them. Germline V CDR1 and CDR2: MDHEN, SYDVKM. The CDR3 sequence: CASSQGTNEKLFF. DNA of the CDR3: TGTGCCAGCAGCCAGGGAACTAATGAAAAACTGTTTTTT. Looking up the rest from reference TRBV28 and TRBJ1-4 gives the full variable domain: DVKVTQSSRYLVKRTGEKVFLECVQDMDHENMFWYRQDPGLGLRLIYFSYDVKMKEKGDIPEGYSVSREKKERFSLILESASTNQTSMYLCASSQGTNEKLFFGSGTQLSVL.

This clone was detected only a few times. J is TRBJ1-2 and V is TRBV5-6; a weak D match, TRBD1 (5 bases). The CDR3 covers 12 residues. Looked up from germline, CDR1 is SGHDT and CDR2 is YYEEEE. Between the trimmed V and J ends, which lost 4 bases and 7 bases, there was a span of 11 bases. The CDR3 loop is CASSPGLGGYTF. In DNA form, the CDR3 reads TGTGCCAGCAGCCCGGGGCTGGGTGGCTACACCTTC. Variable domain in full (rest from reference TRBV5-6 and TRBJ1-2): DAGVTQSPTHLIKTRGQQVTLRCSPKSGHDTVSWYQQALGQGPQFIFQYYEEEERQRGNFPDRFSGHQFPNYSSELNVNALLLGDSALYLCASSPGLGGYTFGSGTRLTVV.

The chain carries TRBV19 and TRBJ2-1; 12 bases align to TRBD2. Germline CDR1 and CDR2: LNHDA and SQIVND (reference sequence). This CDR3 region has 15 residues. Germline trimming cut 8 bases from V and 4 bases from J; bases unmatched to any gene: 6. CDR3 sequence: CASRLTSGGYNEQFF. The CDR3 DNA follows: TGTGCCAGTCGTCTAACTAGCGGGGGGTACAATGAGCAGTTCTTC.

The V gene is TRBV2, the J gene TRBJ2-7; possible D gene TRBD2, 6 bases. V gave up 4 bases and J gave up 3 bases, with 10 bases separating them. CDR3 length: 13 amino acids. CDR1 is SNHLY, CDR2 FYNNEI, per germline. The CDR3 bases are TGTGCCAGCAGTGTACGGGGGTTCTACGAGCAGTACTTC. Its translation: CASSVRGFYEQYF.

V gene TRBV12-5 combines with J gene TRBJ1-2; D gene uncertain. This CDR3 is built from 14 residues. Trimming removed 0 bases at V and 4 bases at J, with 9 bases between. Per germline, CDR1 LGHNT and CDR2 FRNRAP. The CDR3 bases are TGTGCTAGTGGTTTGGTGCTCGAAGGCTATGGCTACACCTTC. Translated: CASGLVLEGYGYTF.

The chain carries TRBV28 and TRBJ2-1, with D maybe TRBD1 (6 bases). The germline V gene has CDR1 MDHEN and CDR2 SYDVKM. Trimming took 5 bases from V and 6 from J, leaving 14 bases between them. The CDR3 covers 14 residues. CDR3 amino acids: CASSGGDRINEQFF. The CDR3, as DNA: TGTGCCAGCAGTGGGGGCGATAGGATCAATGAGCAGTTCTTC.

The chain couples TRBV7-8 to TRBJ1-6; D may be TRBD1 (6 bases). Trimming stripped 5 bases from V and 11 bases from J, with 16 bases between. CDR1 is SGHVS, CDR2 FQNEAQ, per germline. The CDR3 covers 14 residues. CDR3 protein: CASSQGQSRPPLHF. The CDR3 nucleotides read TGTGCCAGCAGCCAAGGACAGTCGCGCCCACCCCTCCACTTT.

This clone has a handful of counts. CDR3 loop: CASTEGQGVSPLHF. The CDR3 region has the DNA TGTGCCAGTACGGAGGGACAGGGCGTTTCACCCCTCCACTTT. The rearrangement joins TRBV19 to TRBJ1-6, with TRBD1 matching 9 bases. This CDR3 has 14 amino acids. The J segment lost 9 bases and the V segment lost 7 bases, leaving 7 bases of the junction unmatched. Germline V gives CDR1 LNHDA, CDR2 SQIVND (reference sequence).

DNA of the CDR3: TGCGCCAGCAGCCAAGTGCGACAGCAATTCGGCGATGAAAAACTGTTTTTT. The encoded protein is CASSQVRQQFGDEKLFF. V and J are TRBV4-1 and TRBJ1-4; D possibly corresponds to TRBD1 (5 bases). The germline CDR1 and CDR2 sequences are MGHRA and YSYEKL. V dropped 1 base and J dropped 6 bases, with 18 bases sitting between them. The CDR3 length is 17 residues.

This clone came up many times. This rearrangement joins TRBV29-1 to TRBJ2-7; maybe TRBD1 (6 bases). The CDR3 sequence is 12 residues long. The V end lost 3 bases, the J end lost 2 bases, and 8 bases lay between the germline ends. The germline V gene encodes CDR1 SQVTM and CDR2 ANQGSEA. The CDR3 sequence: CSVEGHTYEQYF. As DNA, the CDR3 is TGCAGCGTTGAGGGACATACCTACGAGCAGTACTTC.

This chain joins TRBV7-2 and TRBJ2-5, with D perhaps matching TRBD2 (5 bases). Germline loops: CDR1 SGHTA, CDR2 FQGNSA. Trimming removed 3 bases from V and 6 bases from J, with 23 bases in between. CDR3 length: 17 residues. In DNA form, the CDR3 reads TGTGCCAGCAGCTTCCTCCCGACGACGGGAAGGGAAAAGACCCAGTACTTC. Translated, it gives CASSFLPTTGREKTQYF.

The J gene is TRBJ1-4, the V gene TRBV5-1; TRBD1 aligns across 7 bases. CDR3 length: 15 residues. V lost 1 base and J lost 7; bases outside the gene matches: 7. CDR1 is SGHRS and CDR2 is YFSETQ in the germline V gene. DNA of the CDR3: TGCGCCAGCAGCTTGCTCGGGACAGCGGGTGAAAAACTGTTTTTT. Protein: CASSLLGTAGEKLFF.

The chain couples TRBV13 to TRBJ2-1; 8 bases agree with TRBD2. The CDR3 is 16 amino acids. From germline, CDR1 is PRHDT and CDR2 FYEKMQ (reference sequence). V was pared by 0 bases and J by 6 bases, with 7 bases of the junction left unmatched. CDR3: CASSLGGTRVINEQFF. The CDR3 DNA reads TGTGCCAGCAGCTTAGGCGGGACTAGGGTTATCAATGAGCAGTTCTTC.

This clone came up a few times. The V call is TRBV6-1, the J call TRBJ2-7; possibly TRBD1 for D (5 bases). The germline V gene has CDR1 MNHNS and CDR2 SASEGT. The germline V and J ends were trimmed by 4 bases and 2 bases, with 9 bases remaining between them. The CDR3 length is 13 residues. CDR3 sequence: CASSVQVAYEQYF. The CDR3 DNA reads as TGTGCCAGCAGTGTACAGGTCGCCTACGAGCAGTACTTC.